There are many counts of the clone carrying this TCR beta chain. Its antigen is still unknown. Germline CDR1 and CDR2: MGHRA and YSYEKL. V was pared by 0 bases and J by 5 bases, with 10 bases between. The CDR3 is made up of 14 amino acids. 5'RACE generated cDNA with 10-nucleotide random UMIs. TCRdb recomputed calls from the 5' RACE reads with MiXCR, one row per CDR3 protein. Of approximately 66,000 distinct CDR3 sequences listed, about 3.4% are singletons. This sample is part of a study of neurological immune-mediated disorders. Whole-study findings and limits: Neither clinical nor MRI features were associated with the multiple sclerosis repertoire cluster. Across subjects, no CDR3 amino acid sequence appeared in expanded clones of more than one subject, a finding that suggested private repertoires in all groups. In HTLV-1-associated myelopathy, TCR clonal expansion was greatest, whereas multiple sclerosis had the least, falling below healthy controls.

What was sequenced was PBMCs. The V call is TRBV4-1, the J call TRBJ1-2, with a possible D match to TRBD1 (6 bases). The receptor was isolated from a man aged 35-49 years with multiple sclerosis. This CDR3 is CASSQDLGGYGYTF. CDR3 bases: TGCGCCAGCAGCCAAGATTTAGGGGGTTATGGCTACACCTTC.